A selection of T cell receptor beta chains follows, all from one sample in a study of Tregs in tolerant kidney transplant recipients. TCRdb's copy holds only in-frame clones and misses some; the assay was immunoSEQ multiplex PCR. Of fewer than 95,000 clones in the sample, roughly 93% were seen once. The sample in question was CD4+ T cells from blood (PBMCs), obtained 12 months after the transplant. Receptors originate from a human patient who received a combined kidney and bone marrow transplant. Part of the T cells may come from the graft donor. Each CDR3 is given with its conserved first and last residue. Each record gives: J gene, CDR3 length, V gene, D gene, clone size, CDR3 DNA, CDR3 protein. A D gene is named only where the DNA matches it firmly. Only some rows state a clone size, as once, few, many or a class for expanded clones.

TRBJ1-2,14,TRBV6-1,-,-,TGTGCCAGCAGTGAAGATCAGGGGTGGAGTGGCTACACCTTC,CASSEDQGWSGYTF
TRBJ1-1,14,TRBV29-1,-,-,TGCAGCGCCCGGAGCGGAGTAGGGAACACTGAAGCTTTCTTT,CSARSGVGNTEAFF
TRBJ2-5,14,TRBV15,TRBD2,once,TGTGCCACCTCGGGACTAGCGGGGTTCAAGACCCAGTACTTC,CATSGLAGFKTQYF
TRBJ2-5,13,TRBV29-1,TRBD1,-,TGCAGCGTTGCCGGGACAGGGGACGGAACCCAGTACTTC,CSVAGTGDGTQYF
TRBJ1-1,14,TRBV11-3,-,-,TGTGCCAGCAGCATTTTAACAGGGCAGCGGGAGGCTTTCTTT,CASSILTGQREAFF
TRBJ2-3,13,TRBV19,-,once,TGTGCCAGTAGTATTTTATTTACAGATACGCAGTATTTT,CASSILFTDTQYF
TRBJ1-2,14,TRBV4-1,-,-,TGCGCCAGCAGCCAAGATTTTCAGGGATATGGCTACACCTTC,CASSQDFQGYGYTF
TRBJ1-2,16,TRBV18,-,-,TGTGCCAGCTACAAGACGTCGCGGTCAGATGGTTATGGCTACACCTTC,CASYKTSRSDGYGYTF
TRBJ1-1,14,TRBV7-3,-,-,TGTGCCAGCAGCTTAGGGCTGGGGAACACTGAAGCTTTCTTT,CASSLGLGNTEAFF
TRBJ1-1,15,TRBV11-3,-,once,TGTGCCAGCAGCAAATCAACCAGGACTAACACTGAAGCTTTCTTT,CASSKSTRTNTEAFF
TRBJ2-1,13,TRBV6-5,-,-,TGTGCCAGCAGTTCACTAGTTTACAATGAGCAGTTCTTC,CASSSLVYNEQFF
TRBJ2-1,13,TRBV7-2,-,once,TGTGCCAGCAGCCAGGGGCCCGCGGGTGAGCAGTTCTTC,CASSQGPAGEQFF
TRBJ1-4,14,TRBV6-6,-,-,TGTGCCAGCAGTTACTACAGGGTTGATGAAAAACTGTTTTTT,CASSYYRVDEKLFF
TRBJ2-3,18,TRBV4-3,TRBD2,-,TGCGCCAGCAGGAGGGAGCTAGCGGGAGGGCCGAGCACAGATACGCAGTATTTT,CASRRELAGGPSTDTQYF
TRBJ2-1,12,TRBV11-3,TRBD2,-,TGTGCCAGCAGCCTGACTAGCGGGACAAAGTTCTTC,CASSLTSGTKFF
TRBJ1-5,14,TRBV7-2,TRBD1,once,TGTGCCAGCAGCCCTAGACAGGGCGATCAGCCCCAGCATTTT,CASSPRQGDQPQHF
TRBJ1-5,15,TRBV19,TRBD1,once,TGTGCCAGTACCCTCCGGACAGGGTTAAATCAGCCCCAGCATTTT,CASTLRTGLNQPQHF
TRBJ2-1,16,TRBV18,TRBD2,-,TGTGCCAGCTCACCACTACGGGGACTAGCGGGAGACGAGCAGTTCTTC,CASSPLRGLAGDEQFF
TRBJ2-1,15,TRBV27,TRBD2,-,TGTGCCAGCAGGGTAGCGGGAGGCTTTAACAATGAGCAGTTCTTC,CASRVAGGFNNEQFF
TRBJ2-3,19,TRBV7-9,TRBD2,-,TGTGCCAGCAGCTGGCAGGGACTAGCGGGAGGGCCAAGCACAGATACGCAGTATTTT,CASSWQGLAGGPSTDTQYF
TRBJ2-7,16,TRBV4-2,TRBD2,-,TGTGCCAGCAGCCAAGGGACTAGCGGGGCCACTAGTGAGCAGTACTTC,CASSQGTSGATSEQYF
TRBJ2-7,18,TRBV4-3,TRBD2,-,TGCGCCAGCAGCCGAAATCAGCCTAGCGGGGCCTTCTCCTACGAGCAGTACTTC,CASSRNQPSGAFSYEQYF
TRBJ2-1,15,TRBV18,TRBD2,-,TGTGCCAGCTCACTAATAGCGGGGGGGCTCGATGAGCAGTTCTTC,CASSLIAGGLDEQFF
TRBJ2-2,15,TRBV7-2,-,-,TGTGCCAGCAGCTTGGGACGGGGGACCGACGGGGAGCTGTTTTTT,CASSLGRGTDGELFF
TRBJ2-3,11,TRBV19,-,-,TGTGCCAGCAGGGTCTCAGATACGCAGTATTTT,CASRVSDTQYF
TRBJ2-5,17,TRBV4-3,TRBD2,-,TGCGCCAGCAGCCAATACACAGCGGGGGGCTCGGGGGAGACCCAGTACTTC,CASSQYTAGGSGETQYF
TRBJ1-5,14,TRBV7-6,-,-,TGTGCCAGCAGCAAGGGACTTGGCAATCAGCCCCAGCATTTT,CASSKGLGNQPQHF
TRBJ2-2,13,TRBV28,-,-,TGTGCCAGCAGTTTATGGAGCCCCGGGGAGCTGTTTTTT,CASSLWSPGELFF
TRBJ1-5,15,TRBV6-1,-,few,TGTGCCAGCAGGGAAGTTGTGGGGAATACAGGGCCCCAGCATTTT,CASREVVGNTGPQHF
TRBJ1-5,15,TRBV7-2,TRBD1,-,TGTGCCAGCAGCTCAACCGACAGGGGCGGTCAGCCCCAGCATTTT,CASSSTDRGGQPQHF
TRBJ2-3,15,TRBV5-1,-,once,TGCGCCAGCAGCTTCGGCGGGGCCGACACAGATACGCAGTATTTT,CASSFGGADTDTQYF
TRBJ1-2,13,TRBV2,TRBD1,-,TGTGCCAGCAGAGACAGGGTGTACTATGGCTACACCTTC,CASRDRVYYGYTF
TRBJ2-3,14,TRBV4-2,-,-,TGTGCCAGCGCGAAGGGGTCTAATACAGATACGCAGTATTTT,CASAKGSNTDTQYF
TRBJ1-5,13,TRBV6-5,-,-,TGTGCCAGCAGTTACCGAGACAATCAGCCCCAGCATTTT,CASSYRDNQPQHF
TRBJ1-4,16,TRBV4-3,-,-,TGCGCCAGCAGCCAAGATTCGAGAGGCGTTAATGAAAAACTGTTTTTT,CASSQDSRGVNEKLFF
TRBJ2-3,14,TRBV7-2,TRBD2,-,TGTGCCAGCAGCCGACTAGCGGGAGAAGATACGCAGTATTTT,CASSRLAGEDTQYF
TRBJ2-5,13,TRBV10-3,-,-,TGTGCCATCAGTGTGGGGCCGCAAGAGACCCAGTACTTC,CAISVGPQETQYF
TRBJ2-2,17,TRBV7-6,TRBD2,-,TGTGCCAGCAGCCCCCGGACTAGCCCACACAACACCGGGGAGCTGTTTTTT,CASSPRTSPHNTGELFF
TRBJ2-7,14,TRBV5-1,-,-,TGCGCCAGCAGCTCGGTACTAGGAACCTACGAGCAGTACTTC,CASSSVLGTYEQYF
TRBJ1-1,12,TRBV27,TRBD1,few,TGTGCCAGCAGTTTGACAGGGACTGAAGCTTTCTTT,CASSLTGTEAFF
TRBJ1-1,14,TRBV19,TRBD1,-,TGTGCCAGTAGTACGGGACAGTTGAACACTGAAGCTTTCTTT,CASSTGQLNTEAFF
TRBJ2-5,16,TRBV4-2,TRBD2,-,TGTGCCAGCAGCCAAGTCCTAGCGGGGGATCAAGAGACCCAGTACTTC,CASSQVLAGDQETQYF
TRBJ1-6,15,TRBV18,TRBD1,-,TGTGCCAGCTCACCGCCGACAGGGGTCGGTTCACCCCTCCACTTT,CASSPPTGVGSPLHF